A selection of T cell receptor beta chains follows, all from one sample in a study of blood T cell repertoires in COVID-19. Method: immunoSEQ multiplex PCR; TCRdb's copy keeps in-frame clones and lacks some. The table lists about 300,000 clones, roughly 80% of them singletons. The specimen was peripheral blood. These receptors were taken from a human donor with COVID-19, enrolled during active disease. The donor label of this sample is uncertain. CDR3s include the opening cysteine and the closing phenylalanine or tryptophan. The D gene is left open where the match is weak. The size entry is marked missing in some rows and otherwise reads once, few, many or a size class.

D gene	J gene	V gene	clone size	CDR3 DNA	CDR3 protein
TRBD1	TRBJ2-5	TRBV11-2	once	TGTGCCAGCAGCCCGCGACAGGGGGCCCAAGAGACCCAGTACTTC	CASSPRQGAQETQYF
NA	TRBJ2-1	TRBV19	NA	TGTGCCAGTAGTATGGGCCGAGGGGGTTACAATGAGCAGTTCTTC	CASSMGRGGYNEQFF
NA	TRBJ2-5	TRBV6-1	NA	TGTGCCAGCAGTGAATCGGGGAGGCAAGAGACCCAGTACTTC	CASSESGRQETQYF
TRBD2	TRBJ2-1	TRBV24-1	NA	TGTGCCACCGCCGGGACTAGCGGGAGGCAGGAGCAGTTCTTC	CATAGTSGRQEQFF
NA	TRBJ2-2	TRBV7-2	NA	TGTGCCAGCAGCGAACAGGAGAACACCGGGGAGCTGTTTTTT	CASSEQENTGELFF
TRBD2	TRBJ2-2	TRBV9	NA	TGTGCCAGCAGCGTCTCGACTAGCGGGAGGGTAGGCACCGGGGAGCTGTTTTTT	CASSVSTSGRVGTGELFF
NA	TRBJ2-5	TRBV7-3	NA	TGTGCCAGCAGCCCAAACGCGGGACAGCTGTACTTC	CASSPNAGQLYF
NA	TRBJ1-2	TRBV7-8	once	TGTGCCAGCAGTTTCGCCGGTGAGCGTGACTACACCTTC	CASSFAGERDYTF
TRBD1	TRBJ1-1	TRBV7-3	NA	TGTGCCAGCAGCCGACAGGGTTCGAACACTGAAGCTTTCTTT	CASSRQGSNTEAFF
TRBD2	TRBJ2-7	TRBV30	NA	TGTGCCTGGAGTAAGGGCGTAGCGGGAGGTATTTCCTACGAGCAGTACTTC	CAWSKGVAGGISYEQYF
TRBD1	TRBJ1-1	TRBV7-2	NA	TGTGCCAGCAGCTTCCCAAAAGGAGGGGGCGGGTACACTGAAGCTTTCTTT	CASSFPKGGGGYTEAFF
TRBD2	TRBJ2-1	TRBV5-5	NA	TGTGCCAGCAGCTTGAGCGTAGCGGGCGACAATGAGCAGTTCTTC	CASSLSVAGDNEQFF
TRBD2	TRBJ2-7	TRBV30	few	TGTGCCTGGAGTGTGGGGGGGACGCTCGAGCAGTACTTC	CAWSVGGTLEQYF
TRBD2	TRBJ2-5	TRBV7-2	NA	TGTGCCAGCAGCTTCCAAGCGGGAGGGGGAAAGACCCAGTACTTC	CASSFQAGGGKTQYF
NA	TRBJ1-1	TRBV28	NA	TGTGCCAGCAGTTTATCGGGGGGGGTCGGCACTGAAGCTTTCTTT	CASSLSGGVGTEAFF
TRBD2	TRBJ2-2	TRBV7-2	NA	TGTGCCAGCAGCATGGGACTAGTGGTTCATATCAGCACCGGGGAGCTGTTTTTT	CASSMGLVVHISTGELFF
NA	TRBJ1-6	TRBV24-1	NA	TGTGCCACCAGGGAAGGAGCAGGGAATTCACCCCTCCACTTT	CATREGAGNSPLHF
NA	TRBJ1-5	TRBV21-1	NA	TGTGCCAGCAGCTTTTTAAGCGGGGGTAATCTGCCCCAGCATTTT	CASSFLSGGNLPQHF
NA	TRBJ2-7	TRBV14	NA	TGTGCCAGCAGCCAAGACTACTCCTACGAGCAGTACTTC	CASSQDYSYEQYF
NA	TRBJ2-3	TRBV5-1	NA	TGCGCCAGCAGCTCCATGGAGGGGACAGATACGCAGTATTTT	CASSSMEGTDTQYF
TRBD2	TRBJ2-1	TRBV28	NA	TGTGCCACCACATCGCCGGGACTAGCGGGAGGAGGGGACTACAATGAGCAGTTCTTC	CATTSPGLAGGGDYNEQFF
NA	TRBJ1-4	TRBV7-2	NA	TGTGCCAGCAGCGAAGACAGTGGTGAAAAACTGTTTTTT	CASSEDSGEKLFF
TRBD2	TRBJ2-5	TRBV9	few	TGTGCCAGCAGCGTAGCTAATCTAGCGGGAGAAGAGACCCAGTACTTC	CASSVANLAGEETQYF
NA	TRBJ1-4	TRBV11-2	NA	TGTGCCAGCAGCTTACACCCCTCCGGTGAAAAACTGTTTTTT	CASSLHPSGEKLFF
NA	TRBJ1-2	TRBV28	once	TGTGCCAGCACGGAGGGCTATGGCTACACCTTC	CASTEGYGYTF
NA	TRBJ2-3	TRBV19	NA	TGTGCCAGTAGTATGCGGCGGGATTTGGGCACAGATACGCAGTATTTT	CASSMRRDLGTDTQYF
NA	TRBJ1-2	TRBV28	NA	TGTGCCAGCAGTGGTCGGGGCTACACCTTC	CASSGRGYTF
TRBD2	TRBJ2-5	TRBV11-2	NA	TGTGCCAGCAGCTTCGGAGCGGGAGGAGGAGAGACCCAGTACTTC	CASSFGAGGGETQYF
TRBD1	TRBJ2-5	TRBV5-1	NA	TGCGCCAGCAGCACGGGACAGGGAGCACGAGAGACCCAGTACTTC	CASSTGQGARETQYF
TRBD1	TRBJ1-6	TRBV3-1/TRBV3-2	NA	TGTGCCAGCAGCCAGACAGGGGGCGTATCTTCACCCCTCCACTTT	CASSQTGGVSSPLHF
NA	TRBJ2-7	TRBV27	NA	TGTGCCAGCAGTCTGGGCCATAGCTCCTACGAGCAGTACTTC	CASSLGHSSYEQYF
NA	TRBJ2-5	TRBV5-1	NA	TGCGCCAGCAGCTTGAATGGCGGTCAAGAGACCCAGTACTTC	CASSLNGGQETQYF
NA	TRBJ2-5	TRBV2	NA	TGTGCCAGCAGTGCTAGCGCCCAGGAGAGGGAGACCCAGTACTTC	CASSASAQERETQYF
TRBD2	TRBJ2-5	TRBV5-5	NA	TGTGCCAGCAGCTTGCGGGGAGGGACCGAGACCCAGTACTTC	CASSLRGGTETQYF
TRBD1	TRBJ1-3	TRBV11-3	NA	TGTGCCAGCAGCTTAGAGTCCAGGACAGGGAGCTCTGGAAACACCATATATTTT	CASSLESRTGSSGNTIYF
NA	TRBJ1-2	TRBV15	NA	TGTGCCACCAGCAGAGGCGGGGATTCAGACCGGTATGGCTACACCTTC	CATSRGGDSDRYGYTF
TRBD2	TRBJ2-7	TRBV6-5	NA	TGTGCCAGCAGTTATCAGCGGGAGGTTGAGAACGAGCAGTACTTC	CASSYQREVENEQYF
NA	TRBJ1-1	TRBV28	NA	TGTGCCAGCAGTTTAAGACAGGCGAGGACTGAAGCTTTCTTT	CASSLRQARTEAFF
NA	TRBJ2-3	TRBV2	NA	TGTGCCGGCAGTGTCGAGGGGGACGATAGATATGGCACGCAGTATTTT	CAGSVEGDDRYGTQYF
NA	TRBJ2-5	TRBV28	NA	TGTGCCAGCAGTTCCTGGACAGCCCGCGAGACCCAGTACTTC	CASSSWTARETQYF
NA	TRBJ2-7	TRBV10-3	few	TGTGCCATCAGTGAACAGGGCTACGAGCAGTACTTC	CAISEQGYEQYF
TRBD1	TRBJ2-5	TRBV28	NA	TGTGCCAGCAGTTTAACTCAGGGGGCTGACGAGGGGGAGACCCAGTACTTC	CASSLTQGADEGETQYF
TRBD1	TRBJ2-7	TRBV29-1	NA	TGCAGCATACGGACAGGGGGCTACGAGCAGTACTTC	CSIRTGGYEQYF
NA	TRBJ1-2	TRBV30	NA	TGTGCCTGGAGGACAGCCGCCCTGGATAGCTACACCTTC	CAWRTAALDSYTF
TRBD1	TRBJ2-7	TRBV5-6	NA	TGTGCCAGCAGCGGCGATACAGGGGGCTCCTACGAGCAGTACTTC	CASSGDTGGSYEQYF
NA	TRBJ2-7	TRBV27	NA	TGTGCCAGCAGTGAGGGAAAGTGGGACGAGCAGTACTTC	CASSEGKWDEQYF
NA	TRBJ2-5	TRBV4-3	NA	TGCGCCAGCAGCCAAGCGTCTGGCGGACTACAAGAGACCCAGTACTTC	CASSQASGGLQETQYF
TRBD1	TRBJ1-2	TRBV12-3/TRBV12-4	NA	TGTGCCAGCAGTTACGGGACAGACTATGGCTACACCTTC	CASSYGTDYGYTF
NA	TRBJ1-4	TRBV19	NA	TGTGCCAGTCACCCTACCGGGATCGGTGAAAAACTGTTTTTT	CASHPTGIGEKLFF